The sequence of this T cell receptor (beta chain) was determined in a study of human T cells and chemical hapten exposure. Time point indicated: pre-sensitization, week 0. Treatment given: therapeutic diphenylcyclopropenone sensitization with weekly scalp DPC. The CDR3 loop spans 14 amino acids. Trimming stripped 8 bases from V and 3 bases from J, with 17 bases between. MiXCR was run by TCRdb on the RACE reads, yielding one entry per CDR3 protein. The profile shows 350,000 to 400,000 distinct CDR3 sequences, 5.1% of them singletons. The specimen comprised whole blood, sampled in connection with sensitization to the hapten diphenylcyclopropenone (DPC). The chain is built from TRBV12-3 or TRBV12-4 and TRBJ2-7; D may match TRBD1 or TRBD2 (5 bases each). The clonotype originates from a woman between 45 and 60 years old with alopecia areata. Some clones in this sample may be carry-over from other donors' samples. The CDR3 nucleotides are TGTGCCAGCTCCAAGAGGGGCAGCTACTACGAGCAGTACTTC. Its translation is CASSKRGSYYEQYF.